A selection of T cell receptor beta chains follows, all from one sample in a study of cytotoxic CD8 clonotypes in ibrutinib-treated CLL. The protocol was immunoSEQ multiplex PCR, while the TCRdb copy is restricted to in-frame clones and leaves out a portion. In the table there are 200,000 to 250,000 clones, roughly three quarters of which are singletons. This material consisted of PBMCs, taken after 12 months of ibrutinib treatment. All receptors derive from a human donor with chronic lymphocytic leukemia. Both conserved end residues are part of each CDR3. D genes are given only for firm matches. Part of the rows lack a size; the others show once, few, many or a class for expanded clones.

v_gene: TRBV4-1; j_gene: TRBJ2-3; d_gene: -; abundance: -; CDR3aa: CASSQVGGGTDTQYF; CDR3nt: TGCGCCAGCAGCCAAGTGGGGGGTGGGACAGATACGCAGTATTTT
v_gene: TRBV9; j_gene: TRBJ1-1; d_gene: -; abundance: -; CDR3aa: CASSVESNTEAFF; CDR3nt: TGTGCCAGCAGCGTAGAAAGTAACACTGAAGCTTTCTTT
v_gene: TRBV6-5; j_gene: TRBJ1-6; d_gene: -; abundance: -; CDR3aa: CASSAGGAYNSPLHF; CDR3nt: TGTGCCAGCAGCGCGGGGGGGGCGTATAATTCACCCCTCCACTTT
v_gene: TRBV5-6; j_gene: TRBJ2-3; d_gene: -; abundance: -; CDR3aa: CASSRPGLGTDTQYF; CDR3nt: TGTGCCAGCAGCCGACCGGGACTTGGCACAGATACGCAGTATTTT
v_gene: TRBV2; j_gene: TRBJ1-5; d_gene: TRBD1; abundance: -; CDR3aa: CASRAHRGRGNQPQHF; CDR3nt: TGTGCCAGCAGAGCCCACAGGGGAAGGGGCAATCAGCCCCAGCATTTT
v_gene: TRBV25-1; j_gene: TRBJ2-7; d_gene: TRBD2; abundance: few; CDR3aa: CASSDATSGSLHYEQYF; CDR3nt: TGTGCCAGCAGTGATGCGACTAGCGGGAGTCTTCACTACGAGCAGTACTTC
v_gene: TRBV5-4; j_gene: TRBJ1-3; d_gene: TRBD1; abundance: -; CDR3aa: CASSQQGPRNTIYF; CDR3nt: TGTGCCAGCAGCCAACAGGGGCCTAGAAACACCATATATTTT
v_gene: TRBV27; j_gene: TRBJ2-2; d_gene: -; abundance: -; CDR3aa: CASSLQTRVGRTGELFF; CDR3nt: TGTGCCAGCAGTCTACAAACCAGGGTTGGTAGGACCGGGGAGCTGTTTTTT
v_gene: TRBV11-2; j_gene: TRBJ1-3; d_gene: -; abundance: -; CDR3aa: CASSLSQGTAIYF; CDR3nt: TGTGCCAGCAGCTTATCACAAGGAACGGCCATATATTTT
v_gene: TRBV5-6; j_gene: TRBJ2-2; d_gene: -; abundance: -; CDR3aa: CASKLASDKNTGELFF; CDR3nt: TGTGCCAGCAAGCTTGCTTCCGACAAGAACACCGGGGAGCTGTTTTTT
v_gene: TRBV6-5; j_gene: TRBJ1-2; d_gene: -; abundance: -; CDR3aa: CASSRDTGWYQGYTF; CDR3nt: TGTGCCAGCAGCCGCGACACGGGATGGTACCAGGGCTACACCTTC
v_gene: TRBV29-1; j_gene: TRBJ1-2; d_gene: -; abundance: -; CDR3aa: CSVLTGLQVYGYTF; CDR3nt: TGCAGCGTCCTTACCGGGTTACAGGTTTATGGCTACACCTTC
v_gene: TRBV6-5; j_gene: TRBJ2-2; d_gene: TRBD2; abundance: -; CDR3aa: CASSYVGLADTGELFF; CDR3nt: TGTGCCAGCAGTTACGTGGGACTAGCCGACACCGGGGAGCTGTTTTTT
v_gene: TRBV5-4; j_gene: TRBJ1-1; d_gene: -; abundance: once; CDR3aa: CASSASGPRANTEAFF; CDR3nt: TGTGCCAGCAGCGCATCGGGACCGAGGGCGAACACTGAAGCTTTCTTT
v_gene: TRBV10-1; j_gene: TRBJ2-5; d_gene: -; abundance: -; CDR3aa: CASSEIRGGAQYF; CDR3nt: TGCGCCAGCAGTGAGATTCGTGGCGGGGCCCAGTACTTC
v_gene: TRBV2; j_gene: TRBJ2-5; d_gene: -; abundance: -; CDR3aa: CASSETLWETQYF; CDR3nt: TGTGCCAGCAGTGAAACTTTATGGGAGACCCAGTACTTC
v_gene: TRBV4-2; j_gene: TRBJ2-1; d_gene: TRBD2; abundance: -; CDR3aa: CASSQAQTSGVNEQFF; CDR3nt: TGTGCCAGCAGCCAAGCGCAGACTAGCGGCGTCAATGAGCAGTTCTTC
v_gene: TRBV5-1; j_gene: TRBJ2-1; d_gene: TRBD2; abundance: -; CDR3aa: CASSQTAGLAGGFTGNEQFF; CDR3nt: TGCGCCAGCAGCCAAACCGCGGGACTAGCGGGAGGCTTTACGGGGAATGAGCAGTTCTTC
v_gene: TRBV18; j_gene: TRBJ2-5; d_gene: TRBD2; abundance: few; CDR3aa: CASSPATSGRGETQYF; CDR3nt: TGTGCCAGCTCACCGGCGACTAGCGGGAGGGGTGAGACCCAGTACTTC
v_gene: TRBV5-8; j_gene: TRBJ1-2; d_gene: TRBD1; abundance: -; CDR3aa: CASSLFRGDYGYTF; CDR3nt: TGTGCCAGCAGCTTGTTCAGGGGGGACTATGGCTACACCTTC
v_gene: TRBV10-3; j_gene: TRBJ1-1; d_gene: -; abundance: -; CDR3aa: CATVVGANTEAFF; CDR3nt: TGTGCCACCGTGGTGGGGGCGAACACTGAAGCTTTCTTT
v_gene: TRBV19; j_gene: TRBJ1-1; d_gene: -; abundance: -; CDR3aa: CASRGNTEAFF; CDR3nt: TGTGCCAGTAGGGGGAACACTGAAGCTTTCTTT
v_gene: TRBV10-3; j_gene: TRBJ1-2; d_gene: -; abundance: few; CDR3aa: CATLGQGNYGYTF; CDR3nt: TGTGCCACCTTAGGCCAGGGGAACTATGGCTACACCTTC
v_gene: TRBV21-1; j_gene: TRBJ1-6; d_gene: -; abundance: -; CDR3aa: CASSKLEDSPLHF; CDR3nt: TGTGCCAGCAGCAAACTGGAGGATTCACCCCTCCACTTT
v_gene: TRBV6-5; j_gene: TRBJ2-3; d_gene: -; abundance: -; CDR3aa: CASRRAVATDTQYF; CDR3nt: TGTGCCAGTCGGAGGGCCGTGGCCACAGATACGCAGTATTTT
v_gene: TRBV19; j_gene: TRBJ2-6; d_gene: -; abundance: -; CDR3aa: CATRLSGANVLTF; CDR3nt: TGTGCCACCCGACTTTCTGGGGCCAACGTCCTGACTTTC
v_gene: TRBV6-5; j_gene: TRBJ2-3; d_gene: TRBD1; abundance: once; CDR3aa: CASKGQATGDTQYF; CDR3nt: TGTGCCAGCAAAGGACAGGCTACCGGAGATACGCAGTATTTT
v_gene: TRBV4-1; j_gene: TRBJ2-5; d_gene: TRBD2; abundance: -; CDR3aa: CASSASYGTRGETQYF; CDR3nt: TGCGCCAGCAGCGCGAGCTACGGGACTAGAGGTGAGACCCAGTACTTC
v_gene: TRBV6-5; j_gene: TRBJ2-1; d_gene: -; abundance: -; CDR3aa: CASSYLKGEQFF; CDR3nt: TGTGCCAGCAGTTACCTCAAGGGGGAGCAGTTCTTC
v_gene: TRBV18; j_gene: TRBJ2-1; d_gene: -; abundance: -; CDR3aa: CASSQDSHNEQFF; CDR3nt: TGTGCCAGCTCACAGGACAGTCACAATGAGCAGTTCTTC
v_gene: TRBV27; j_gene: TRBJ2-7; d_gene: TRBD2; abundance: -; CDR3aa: CASSRGTSGTYEQYF; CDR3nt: TGTGCCAGCAGTCGAGGGACTAGCGGGACCTACGAGCAGTACTTC
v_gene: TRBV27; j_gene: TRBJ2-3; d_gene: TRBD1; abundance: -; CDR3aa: CASSSQPGQGLADTQYF; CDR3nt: TGTGCCAGCAGCAGCCAGCCGGGACAGGGACTTGCAGATACGCAGTATTTT
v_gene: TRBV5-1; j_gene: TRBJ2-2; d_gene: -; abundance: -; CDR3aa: CASAVLGDTGELFF; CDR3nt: TGCGCCAGCGCCGTGCTAGGAGACACCGGGGAGCTGTTTTTT
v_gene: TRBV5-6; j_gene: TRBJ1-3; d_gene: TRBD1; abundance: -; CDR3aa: CASSPGTGAGNTIYF; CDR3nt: TGTGCCAGCAGCCCCGGGACAGGGGCTGGAAACACCATATATTTT
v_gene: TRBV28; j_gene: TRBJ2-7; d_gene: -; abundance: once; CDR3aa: CASSLLATSSYEQYF; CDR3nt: TGTGCCAGCAGTTTACTGGCGACCAGCTCCTACGAGCAGTACTTC
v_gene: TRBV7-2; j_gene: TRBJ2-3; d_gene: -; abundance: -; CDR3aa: CASSFLDWPDTQYF; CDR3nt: TGTGCCAGCAGCTTCCTTGACTGGCCCGATACGCAGTATTTT
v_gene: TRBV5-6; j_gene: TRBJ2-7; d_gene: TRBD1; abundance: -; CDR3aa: CASSYTGTGDYEQYF; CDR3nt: TGTGCCAGCAGCTACACCGGGACAGGTGATTACGAGCAGTACTTC
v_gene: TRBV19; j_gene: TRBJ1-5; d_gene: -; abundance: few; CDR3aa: CASSIGAHNQPQHF; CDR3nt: TGTGCCAGTAGTATCGGGGCCCACAATCAGCCCCAGCATTTT
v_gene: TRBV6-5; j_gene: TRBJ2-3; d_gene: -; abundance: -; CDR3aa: CASSRGREGAQYF; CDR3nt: TGTGCCAGCAGTCGAGGAAGGGAAGGAGCGCAGTATTTT
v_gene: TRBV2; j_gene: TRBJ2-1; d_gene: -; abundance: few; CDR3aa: CASIHNEQFF; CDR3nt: TGTGCCAGCATCCACAATGAGCAGTTCTTC
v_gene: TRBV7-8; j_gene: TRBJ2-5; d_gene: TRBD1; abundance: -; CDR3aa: CASVRDRGQETQYF; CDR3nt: TGTGCCAGCGTCCGGGACAGGGGACAAGAGACCCAGTACTTC
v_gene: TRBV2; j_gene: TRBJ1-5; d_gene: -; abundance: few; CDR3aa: CATRADIFNQPQHF; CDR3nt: TGTGCCACTCGGGCAGACATTTTCAATCAGCCCCAGCATTTT
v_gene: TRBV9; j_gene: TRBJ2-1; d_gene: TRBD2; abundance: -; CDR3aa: CASSVGQRGGEFF; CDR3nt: TGTGCCAGCAGCGTAGGCCAGCGGGGGGGTGAGTTCTTC
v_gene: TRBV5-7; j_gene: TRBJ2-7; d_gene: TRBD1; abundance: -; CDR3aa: CASSFGQGTYVEQYF; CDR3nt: TGTGCCAGCAGCTTCGGACAGGGGACTTATGTCGAGCAGTACTTC
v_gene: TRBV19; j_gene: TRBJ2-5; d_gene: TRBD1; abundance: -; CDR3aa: CASSITGGKETQYF; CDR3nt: TGTGCCAGTAGTATTACAGGGGGCAAAGAGACCCAGTACTTC
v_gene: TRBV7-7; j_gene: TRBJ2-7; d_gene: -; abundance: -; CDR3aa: CASSLEAGYEQYF; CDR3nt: TGTGCTAGCAGCTTAGAGGCAGGCTACGAGCAGTACTTC
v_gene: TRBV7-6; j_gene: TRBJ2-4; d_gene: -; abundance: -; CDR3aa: CASSPWDSPNIQYF; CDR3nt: TGTGCCAGCAGCCCCTGGGACTCTCCGAACATTCAGTACTTC
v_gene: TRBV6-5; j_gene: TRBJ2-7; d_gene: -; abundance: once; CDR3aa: CASSRSDYEQYF; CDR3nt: TGTGCCAGCAGCCGCTCCGACTACGAGCAGTACTTC